The 4 T cell receptor beta chains below were found in one sample sequenced in a study of blood T cells in healthy people across ages. The second PCR ran about 6 to 11 cycles with a sample-barcoded 5' primer and J-beta primers. In TCRdb, the 5' RACE reads were re-called with MiXCR into one record per CDR3 protein. The profile covers some 1,000,000 distinct CDR3 sequences, with approximately 26% appearing a single time and approximately 0.71% taken by the ten largest. These same data were also listed under a study on T cells of mothers and their children.

Sample: blood. The origin of the receptors is a girl aged 2-15 years in good health.

V gene TRBV11-2 combines with J gene TRBJ2-7; D is ambiguous. The V end was cut by 3 bases, the J end by 4 bases, with 10 bases between. The CDR3 covers 13 residues. Germline V CDR1 and CDR2: SGHAT, FQNNGV. CDR3: CASSFTRGYEQYF. The CDR3 DNA follows: TGTGCCAGCAGCTTTACCAGAGGATACGAGCAGTACTTC.

The table lists this clonotype with a few counts. The chain links TRBV7-2 to TRBJ2-3; 13 positions match TRBD2. The trim removed 4 bases at V and 4 bases at J, leaving 5 bases unmatched. Looked up from germline, CDR1 is SGHTA and CDR2 is FQGNSA. The CDR3 totals 16 residues. CDR3 DNA sequence: TGTGCCAGCAGCTCGGGACTAGCGGGGATCGCAGATACGCAGTATTTT. It is translated as CASSSGLAGIADTQYF.

The chain couples TRBV7-8 to TRBJ2-6; a possible D gene is TRBD1 (5 bases). V shed 10 bases and J shed 0 bases, with 19 bases lying between them. Germline loops: CDR1 SGHVS, CDR2 FQNEAQ. The CDR3 consists of 17 residues. The CDR3 reads CANPSDTVLSGANVLTF. The DNA of the CDR3 is TGTGCCAACCCGTCGGACACTGTCCTCTCTGGGGCCAACGTCCTGACTTTC.

This chain links TRBV28 with TRBJ2-1; 9 nucleotides match TRBD1. The germline V gene has CDR1 MDHEN and CDR2 SYDVKM. The CDR3 is 18 amino acids. V lost 7 bases and J lost 6; bases outside the gene matches: 19. The CDR3: CASTIMGIGTGFPNEQFF. DNA for the CDR3: TGTGCCAGCACGATTATGGGGATTGGGACAGGGTTCCCCAATGAGCAGTTCTTC.